The source of this T cell receptor beta chain is a study of T cell responses to AZD1222 COVID-19 vaccine. The study's findings and limits: Vaccine-associated CD4 TCRs ranged over spike, dominating at 160-218 and 743-854.

The CDR3 is made up of 12 amino acids. V lost 7 bases and J 2 bases, leaving 8 bases between the germline ends. The germline V gene encodes CDR1 GTSNPN and CDR2 SVGIG (reference sequence). This table comes from immunoSEQ multiplex PCR, and its TCRdb copy is limited to in-frame clones, with some not included. Of roughly 110,000 clones in the sample, under 95% were seen once. Comment on this clone: What it binds is unknown.

This TCR was sampled from an adult in good health. This specimen consisted of peripheral blood, obtained on day 0 of AZD1222 vaccination. This chain links TRBV30 with TRBJ2-2; D may be TRBD2 (6 bases). Written as DNA, the CDR3 is TGTGCCTTGGGGGGTAACACCGGGGAGCTGTTTTTT. Translating it yields CALGGNTGELFF.